Sequencing of this TCR beta chain was carried out in a study of CD8 T cells in acute hepatitis C reinfection. Findings and limits, study-wide: TRBV04 and TRBV06 were preferentially used in all groups, not explained by naive pool overrepresentation. Regardless of outcome, 10 to 15 public clonotypes appeared, one using V04-02/J02-02.

Indicated time point: naive CD8 control sorted from an acute-time-point sample. TCRdb's table, derived via immunoSEQ multiplex PCR, lists solely in-frame clones and lacks some. The sample gives about 38,000 clones, just under 90% of which show up once; roughly 0.48% is in the top ten. With respect to this clone: Its target is not known.

Looked up from germline, CDR1 is SGHTA and CDR2 is FQGTGA. The V gene end was trimmed by 2 bases and the J gene end by 4 bases; junction bases not matched to a gene: 3. This CDR3 has 15 amino acids. This chain uses TRBV7-3 with TRBJ1-3, with 9 bases matching TRBD1. Sample: naive CD8+ T cells from PBMCs. The receptor's source is a man younger than 45 with chronic hepatitis C. The CDR3 coding sequence is TGTGCCAGCAGCTTATCGGGACAGGGAGGAAACACCATATATTTT. Translation gives CASSLSGQGGNTIYF.